These 12 T cell receptor beta chains originate from one sample sequenced in a study of vaccination effects on CD4 cells after COVID-19. ViraFEST used viral peptide pools to expand antigen-specific CD4+ T cells before sequencing. Isolation of CD4+ T cells took place after less than twelve days of culture. No vaccinee had earlier SARS-CoV-2 infection, and nucleocapsid antibodies were negative. This table comes from immunoSEQ multiplex PCR, and its TCRdb copy is limited to in-frame clones, with some not included. Here the sample spans about 55,000 clones, under 75% being singletons. No antigen has been identified for these receptors. Sequenced material: CD4+ T cells from PBMCs cultured with SARS-CoV-2 spike peptides, taken before COVID-19 vaccination. Every receptor here comes from a human donor who received a COVID-19 vaccine.

The chain joins TRBV18 to TRBJ2-7; 8 bases match TRBD2. CDR3 length equals 15 residues. From germline, CDR1 is KGHSH and CDR2 LQKENI. With V trimmed by 3 bases and J by 2 bases, 6 bases remained unmatched. CDR3 residues: CASSPLSGSPYEQYF. CDR3 nucleotide sequence: TGTGCCAGCTCACCTTTAAGCGGGAGTCCCTACGAGCAGTACTTC. The full variable domain, with the rest looked up from reference TRBV18 and TRBJ2-7, is NAGVMQNPRHLVRRRGQEARLRCSPMKGHSHVYWYRQLPEEGLKFMVYLQKENIIDESGMPKERFSAEFPKEGPSILRIQQVVRGDSAAYFCASSPLSGSPYEQYFGPGTRLTVT.

The gene calls are TRBV6-5 and TRBJ2-7; the match to TRBD2 covers 7 bases. CDR3 length: 15 residues. Germline V lookup: CDR1 MNHEY, CDR2 SVGAGI. V was clipped by 7 bases and J by 2 bases; unmatched bases: 11. The CDR3 sequence is CASILGGSQAYEQYF. The DNA of the CDR3 is TGTGCCAGCATCCTCGGGGGGAGTCAGGCCTACGAGCAGTACTTC.

This clone was observed a handful of times. The V gene is TRBV5-4, the J gene TRBJ2-7; D is perhaps TRBD1 (6 bases). The CDR3 has 14 residues. Trimming removed 1 base from V and 2 bases from J, with 10 bases in between. Germline V gives CDR1 SGHNT, CDR2 YYREEE (reference sequence). CDR3 amino acids: CASSLPGETYEQYF. CDR3 nucleotides: TGTGCCAGCAGCTTGCCAGGGGAGACCTACGAGCAGTACTTC.

A single count supports this clone. The rearrangement joins TRBV3-1 (or the pseudogene TRBV3-2) to TRBJ2-5, with TRBD2 matching 16 bases. This CDR3 has 20 amino acids. The germline CDR1 and CDR2 sequences are LGHDT and YNNKEL (reference sequence). Losses at the gene ends were 3 bases for V and 3 bases for J; bases not matched to a gene: 13. This CDR3 is CASSHGTSGGAILRKETQYF. The CDR3 DNA reads TGTGCCAGCAGCCACGGGACTAGCGGGGGGGCGATCCTCCGGAAAGAGACCCAGTACTTC.

The chain carries TRBV4-2 and TRBJ1-4, with no clear D. The CDR3 consists of 16 residues. Looked up from germline, CDR1 is LGHNA and CDR2 is YNFKEQ. Trimming pared 0 bases from V and 7 bases from J, leaving 15 bases between. This chain's CDR3 is CASSQDPIYSGEKLFF. CDR3 in DNA: TGTGCCAGCAGCCAAGATCCCATTTATTCTGGTGAAAAACTGTTTTTT.

This clone has a single count. CDR3 DNA sequence: TGTGCCAGCAGCCCCCAATGGGGAAGCACAGATACGCAGTATTTT. Its protein is CASSPQWGSTDTQYF. The gene calls are TRBV13 and TRBJ2-3, with unresolved D. The germline V and J ends were trimmed by 5 bases and 0 bases, with 12 bases remaining between them. The CDR3 has 15 residues. Germline V gene sequence: CDR1 PRHDT, CDR2 FYEKMQ (reference sequence).

J is TRBJ2-1 and V is TRBV3-1 (or the pseudogene TRBV3-2), with D possibly TRBD1 on 5 matching bases. There are 15 residues in the CDR3. The V gene lost 3 bases and the J gene lost 2 bases, with 11 bases spanning the gap. The germline V gene has CDR1 LGHDT and CDR2 YNNKEL (reference sequence). CDR3: CASSHVDIAYNEQFF. Here the CDR3 DNA reads TGTGCCAGCAGCCATGTGGACATCGCCTACAATGAGCAGTTCTTC.

The genes are TRBV11-1 and TRBJ2-5, with D unresolved. CDR3 length: 12 amino acids. The germline gives CDR1 SGHAT, CDR2 FQDESV (reference sequence). V lost 1 base, J lost 4 bases, and 4 bases lay in between. CDR3 sequence (DNA): TGTGCCAGCAGCTTAGGTAGAGAGACCCAGTACTTC. Amino acids: CASSLGRETQYF. Full variable domain (remainder filled in from reference TRBV11-1 and TRBJ2-5): EAEVAQSPRYKITEKSQAVAFWCDPISGHATLYWYRQILGQGPELLVQFQDESVVDDSQLPKDRFSAERLKGVDSTLKIQPAELGDSAMYLCASSLGRETQYFGPGTRLLVL.

V usage is TRBV28 and J usage is TRBJ2-2; 7 bases fit TRBD1. The length of the CDR3 is 15 residues. V gave up 7 bases and J gave up 7 bases; unmatched junction bases: 12. Germline V lookup: CDR1 MDHEN, CDR2 SYDVKM. The CDR3 DNA is TGTGCCAGCAACCCTGGGGACAGTAAAATCGGGGAGCTGTTTTTT. It is translated as CASNPGDSKIGELFF.

V gene TRBV29-1 combines with J gene TRBJ2-1; no definite D call. CDR1 is SQVTM and CDR2 is ANQGSEA in the germline V gene. This CDR3 comprises 11 residues. V was trimmed by 5 bases and J by 5 bases, leaving 7 bases between them. CDR3: CSVRPDNEQFF. CDR3 sequence (DNA): TGCAGCGTTCGTCCCGACAATGAGCAGTTCTTC.

The chain combines TRBV19 with TRBJ1-5, with D perhaps matching TRBD1 (5 bases). Germline assignment: CDR1 LNHDA and CDR2 SQIVND (reference sequence). The germline V and J ends were trimmed by 3 bases and 1 base, with 7 bases remaining between them. There are 14 residues in the CDR3. In DNA form, the CDR3 reads TGTGCCAGTAGTATCGACAGCAGCAATCAGCCCCAGCATTTT. This gives the protein CASSIDSSNQPQHF.

V gene TRBV2 combines with J gene TRBJ2-3; D may be TRBD2 (5 bases). Germline CDR1 and CDR2: SNHLY and FYNNEI. This CDR3 spans 13 amino acids. V lost 7 bases to trimming and J lost 11 bases, with 19 bases between them. The CDR3 loop reads CASTRTDFSLQYF. The CDR3 DNA reads as TGTGCCAGCACCCGGACGGACTTTTCGTTGCAGTATTTT.